The entry below describes one T cell receptor (beta chain). Antigen unknown. The CDR3 covers 12 residues. V dropped 5 bases and J dropped 5 bases, with 8 bases sitting between them. Germline assignment: CDR1 KGHDR and CDR2 SFDVKD. The data originate from a study of CD8 T cells in Susac syndrome. Study-level results: Regarding the TCR sequencing and HLA analysis, the study admitted that a relatively small number of individuals were involved.

RNA totalling about 0.5 to 1 ug underwent reverse transcription with random hexamers. TCRdb called the immunoSEQ multiplex PCR reads again in MiXCR, with one record for every CDR3 protein. Here the sample spans about 210,000 distinct CDR3 sequences, approximately 95% being singletons. Blood CD8+ and CD4+ T cells underwent high-throughput TCR beta sequencing. TEMRA cells were FACS-enriched, unlike CD8+ and CD4+ T cells, which were negatively isolated. The receptor's source is a human donor in good health. Sequencing was carried out using CD4+ T cells from PBMCs. The chain employs TRBV24-1 and TRBJ1-2; no definite D call. The CDR3 is CATSALGYGYTF. CDR3 nucleotides: TGTGCCACCAGTGCGTTGGGGTATGGCTACACCTTC.